The TCR beta chain under discussion was sequenced for a study of blood T cell repertoires in COVID-19. Study-level background: Samples taken during acute and convalescent COVID-19 were collected in the United States, Italy and Spain.

This clone is a singleton in its sample. The V end lost 0 bases, the J end lost 6 bases, and 16 bases lay between the germline ends. The CDR3 consists of 15 residues. Germline V CDR1 and CDR2: SGDLS, YYNGEE. Sequencing was performed with immunoSEQ multiplex PCR; in TCRdb, only in-frame clones are kept and a portion is missing. The repertoire holds around 220,000 clones, with approximately 90% as singletons. Sequences were obtained from peripheral blood. The TCR was taken from a man aged 45-65 years with acute or convalescent COVID-19. The rearrangement joins TRBV9 to TRBJ2-7; TRBD2 is a possible D gene (6 bases). The CDR3 nucleotides read TGTGCCAGCAGCGTAGGTGGGACTCTCAACGGCGAGCAGTACTTC. This translates into CASSVGGTLNGEQYF.